The present T cell receptor (beta chain) was sequenced within a study of shared clonotypes between healthy human individuals. In the case of this clone: Its specificity is not known.

Recent acute infections and vaccinations were absent in the healthy HIV-negative adult donors. For every subset, genomic DNA was evenly distributed across several immunoSEQ plates. Replicate PCRs were loaded with 300 ng DNA from unsorted PBMC, some 33,000 T cell genomes. Some clones are missing from TCRdb's copy, which holds only in-frame ones; the method was immunoSEQ multiplex PCR. The sample contains fewer than 650,000 clones, just over 75% of which appear only once. Germline CDR1 is SGHVS and CDR2 is FQNEAQ. The CDR3 spans 14 residues. Trimming left V 0 bases short and J 4 bases short, with 9 bases between. Study outcomes and limitations: Sequencing depth was a factor that was expected to affect clonotype sharing among donors.

Input material: PBMCs. J is TRBJ1-2 and V is TRBV7-8; no definite D call. The source of this sequence is a woman in her thirties or forties in good health. Some clones in this sample may be carry-over from other donors' samples. CDR3 sequence: CASSLAIRSYGYTF. Written as DNA, the CDR3 is TGTGCCAGCAGCTTAGCAATCAGGTCCTATGGCTACACCTTC. The full variable domain, its missing parts supplied by reference TRBV7-8 and TRBJ1-2, is GAGVSQSPRYKVAKRGQDVALRCDPISGHVSLFWYQQALGQGPEFLTYFQNEAQLDKSGLPSDRFFAERPEGSVSTLKIQRTQQEDSAVYLCASSLAIRSYGYTFGSGTRLTVV.